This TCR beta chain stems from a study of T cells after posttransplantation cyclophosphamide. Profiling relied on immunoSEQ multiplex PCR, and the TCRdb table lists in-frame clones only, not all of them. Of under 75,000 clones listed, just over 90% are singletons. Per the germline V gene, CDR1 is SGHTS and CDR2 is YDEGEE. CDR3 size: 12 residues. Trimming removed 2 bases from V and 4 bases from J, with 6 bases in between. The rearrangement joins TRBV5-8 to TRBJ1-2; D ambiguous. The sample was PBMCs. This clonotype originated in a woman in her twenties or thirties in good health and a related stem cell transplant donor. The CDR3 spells CASSFGSYGYTF. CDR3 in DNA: TGTGCCAGCAGCTTCGGCTCCTATGGCTACACCTTC.